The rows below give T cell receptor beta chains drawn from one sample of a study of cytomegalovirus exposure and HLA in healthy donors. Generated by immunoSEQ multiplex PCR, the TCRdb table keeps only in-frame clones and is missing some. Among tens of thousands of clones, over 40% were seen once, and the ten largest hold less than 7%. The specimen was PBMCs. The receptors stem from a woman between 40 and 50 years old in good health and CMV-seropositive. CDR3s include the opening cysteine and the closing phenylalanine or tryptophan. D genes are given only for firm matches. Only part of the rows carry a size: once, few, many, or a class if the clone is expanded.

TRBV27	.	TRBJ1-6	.	TGTGCCAGCAGTTTCCGACAGCTAAATTCACCCCTCCACTTT	CASSFRQLNSPLHF
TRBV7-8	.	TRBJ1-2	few	TGTGCCAGCAGCGAAGAAGATGACAGCTGGGCTGGCTACACCTTC	CASSEEDDSWAGYTF
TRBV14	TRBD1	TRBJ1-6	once	TGTGCCAGCAGCCAGAACAGGGGTTATAATTCACCCCTCCACTTT	CASSQNRGYNSPLHF
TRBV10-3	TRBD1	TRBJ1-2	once	TGTGCCATCAGTGAGCAACAGGGGTCGTATGGCTACACCTTC	CAISEQQGSYGYTF
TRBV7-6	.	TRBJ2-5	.	TGTGCCAGCAGCATAGTAGCGAACACGGCACAAGAGACCCAGTACTTC	CASSIVANTAQETQYF
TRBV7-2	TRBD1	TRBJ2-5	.	TGTGCCAGCAGCGCACTTGGACAGGGGTTGGTGACCCAGTACTTC	CASSALGQGLVTQYF
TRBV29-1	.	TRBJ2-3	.	TGCAGCGTTGAGCCCACTAGCTATCCGCAGTATTTT	CSVEPTSYPQYF
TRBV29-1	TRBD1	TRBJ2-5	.	TGCAGCGTTGCCAGGGGCGAAATCAGGGGGGAGACCCAGTACTTC	CSVARGEIRGETQYF
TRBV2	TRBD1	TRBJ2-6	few	TGTGCCAGCAGTGGAGGTTGGGGACAGGGCTCTGGGGCCAACGTCCTGACTTTC	CASSGGWGQGSGANVLTF
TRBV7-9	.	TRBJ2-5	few	TGTGCCAGCAGCCCTGGGGCGGAGGGAAAGACCCAGTACTTC	CASSPGAEGKTQYF
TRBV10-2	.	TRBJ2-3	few	TGCGCCAGCAGCTATCCCGGACAAAGCACAGATACGCAGTATTTT	CASSYPGQSTDTQYF
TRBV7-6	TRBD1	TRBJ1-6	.	TGTGCCAGCAGCTCCAACAGGGGTGACTCACCCCTCCACTTT	CASSSNRGDSPLHF
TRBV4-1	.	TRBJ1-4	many	TGCGCCAGCAGCCAAGTCTATGAAAAACTGTTTTTT	CASSQVYEKLFF
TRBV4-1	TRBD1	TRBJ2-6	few	TGCGCCAGCAGCCAAGAAGGGGGCTTCTCTGGGGCCAACGTCCTGACTTTC	CASSQEGGFSGANVLTF
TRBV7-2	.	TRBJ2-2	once	TGTGCCAGCAGCTTACGGGTGAGTAGCGACACCGGGGAGCTGTTTTTT	CASSLRVSSDTGELFF
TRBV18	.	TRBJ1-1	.	TGTGCCAGCTCATATGCCCCGGGCCACGGAGGAGACACTGAAGCTTTCTTT	CASSYAPGHGGDTEAFF
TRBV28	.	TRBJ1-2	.	TGTGCCAGCAGTTCCCCCACAGGAAGCTATGGCTACACCTTC	CASSSPTGSYGYTF
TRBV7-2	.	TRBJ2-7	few	TGTGCCAGCAGCTTAGGTCGGTTCTCCTACGAGCAGTACTTC	CASSLGRFSYEQYF
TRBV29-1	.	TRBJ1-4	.	TGCAGCGCCTTTACCCCAGGGAGGGAAAAACTGTTTTTT	CSAFTPGREKLFF
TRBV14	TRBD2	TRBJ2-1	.	TGTGCCAGCAGCCAACGGACCGGGACTAGTAGATACAATGAGCAGTTCTTC	CASSQRTGTSRYNEQFF
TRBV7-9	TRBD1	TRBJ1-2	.	TGTGCCAGCAGCTTCCCCGACAGGGTCTATGGCTACACCTTC	CASSFPDRVYGYTF
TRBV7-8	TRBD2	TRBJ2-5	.	TGTGCCAGCAGCTTAGGGGGGACTAGCAGAGTGGAGACCCAGTACTTC	CASSLGGTSRVETQYF
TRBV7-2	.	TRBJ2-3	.	TGTGCCAGCAGCTTCCGTTCAACTAGCCCAGGGGATACGCAGTATTTT	CASSFRSTSPGDTQYF
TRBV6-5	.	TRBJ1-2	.	TGTGCCAGCAGTACGAACAGGGTACTCTATGGCTACACCTTC	CASSTNRVLYGYTF
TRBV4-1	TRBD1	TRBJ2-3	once	TGCGCCAGCAGCCAGGGACAGGGTTCAGATACGCAGTATTTT	CASSQGQGSDTQYF
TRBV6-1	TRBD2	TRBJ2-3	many	TGTGCCAGCAGTGAACTAGCGGGGGGGCTCGGCGGCACAGATACGCAGTATTTT	CASSELAGGLGGTDTQYF
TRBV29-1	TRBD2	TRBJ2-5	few	TGCAGCGTTGTCAGCGGGGGGGACCGTCAGGAGCAGTACTTC	CSVVSGGDRQEQYF
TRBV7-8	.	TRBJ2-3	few	TGTGCCAGCAGCTTAGCGGCTAGTGCGGCACACACAGATACGCAGTATTTT	CASSLAASAAHTDTQYF
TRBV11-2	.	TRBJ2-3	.	TGTGCCAGCAGTCCGAGCTTACTACGGCTAACTACGCAGTATTTT	CASSPSLLRLTTQYF
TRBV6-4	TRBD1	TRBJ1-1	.	TGTGCCAGCGGGGGACAGGGGGCGCGGGGCACTGAAGCTTTCTTT	CASGGQGARGTEAFF
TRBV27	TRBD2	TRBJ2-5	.	TGTGCCAGCAGTCCCACGCTAGCGGGGGGAGGGACCCAGTACTTC	CASSPTLAGGGTQYF
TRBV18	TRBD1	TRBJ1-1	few	TGTGCCAGCTCACACGGACAGGGGAACACTGAAGCTTTCTTT	CASSHGQGNTEAFF
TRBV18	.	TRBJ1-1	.	TGTGCCAGCACGGGCCCTCGGGGCACTGAAGCTTTCTTT	CASTGPRGTEAFF
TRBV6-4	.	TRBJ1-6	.	TGTGCCAGCAGTGAAACAGCCTCTTATAATTCACCCCTCCACTTT	CASSETASYNSPLHF
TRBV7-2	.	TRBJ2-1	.	TGTGCCAGCAACTACTACAATGAGCAGTTCTTC	CASNYYNEQFF
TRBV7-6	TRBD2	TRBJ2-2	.	TGTGCCAGCAGCTTTGCGGGGGGTAGCACCGGGGAGCTGTTTTTT	CASSFAGGSTGELFF
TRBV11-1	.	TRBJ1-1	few	TGTGCCAGCAGCTTAGGAGGAAGGGGGGGAAGGACTGAAGCTTTCTTT	CASSLGGRGGRTEAFF
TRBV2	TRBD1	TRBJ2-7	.	TGTGCCAGCAGTGGATTGACAGGGATGCCCTACGAGCAGTACTTC	CASSGLTGMPYEQYF
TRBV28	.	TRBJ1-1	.	TGTGCCAGCAGTTTCAGGGGACAGAACACTGAAGCTTTCTTT	CASSFRGQNTEAFF
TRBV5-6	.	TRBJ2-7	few	TGTGCCAGCAGCTCCGGACAGTTTTATAAGCCCTACGAGCAGTACTTC	CASSSGQFYKPYEQYF
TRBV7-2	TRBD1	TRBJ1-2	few	TGTGCCAGCAGCTTAGGGCAGGGGGGATACTATGGCTACACCTTC	CASSLGQGGYYGYTF
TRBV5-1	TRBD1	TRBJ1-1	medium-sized	TGCGCCAGCAGCGCGGGACAGGGGGAAGAAGCTTTCTTT	CASSAGQGEEAFF
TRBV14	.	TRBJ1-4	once	TGTGCCAGCAGCAACAGGATTGCAACTAATGAAAAACTGTTTTTT	CASSNRIATNEKLFF
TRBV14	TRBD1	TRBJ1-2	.	TGTGCCAGCAGCCAAGACCCCAGGGGGATCACTAACTATGGCTACACCTTC	CASSQDPRGITNYGYTF
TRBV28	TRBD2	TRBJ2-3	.	TGTGCCAGCAGTCCCGGGGGGGCCAAAGATACGCAGTATTTT	CASSPGGAKDTQYF
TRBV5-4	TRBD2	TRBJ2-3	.	TGTGCCAGCAGTCGGGAGGCTTCCACAGATACGCAGTATTTT	CASSREASTDTQYF
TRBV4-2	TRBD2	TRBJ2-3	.	TGTGCCAGCAGCCAAGGAGCGCGGGGGAGTAGCACAGATACGCAGTATTTT	CASSQGARGSSTDTQYF